This is a list of T cell receptor beta chains from one sample in a study of blood T cells in healthy people across ages. TCRdb re-called the 5' RACE reads through MiXCR, storing one row per CDR3 protein. Seen here are 800,000 or so distinct CDR3 sequences, around half observed once, and the top ten hold less than 20%. Specimen: blood. Receptors were obtained from a man older than 75 in good health. Both conserved end residues are part of each CDR3. The D gene is left open where the match is weak. Some rows mark clone size as missing; the rest say once, few, many or name a class of expanded clone.

J: TRBJ2-1; size: -; D: -; V: TRBV6-6; DNA: TGTGCCAGCAGTATTCGTCAGGGCTCCTACAATGAGCAGTTCTTC; CDR3: CASSIRQGSYNEQFF
J: TRBJ2-1; size: few; D: TRBD2; V: TRBV5-1; DNA: TGCGCCAGCAGCTTAGGACTAGCGGGGATTGAGCAGTTCTTC; CDR3: CASSLGLAGIEQFF
J: TRBJ1-1; size: -; D: -; V: TRBV11-1; DNA: TGTGCCAGCAGCTTAGAGGCTTACGGCACTGAAGCTTTCTTT; CDR3: CASSLEAYGTEAFF
J: TRBJ2-7; size: -; D: TRBD1; V: TRBV19; DNA: TGTGCCAGTAGACGGGTCGGGACAGGGGCCAACTACGAGCAGTACTTC; CDR3: CASRRVGTGANYEQYF
J: TRBJ1-5; size: -; D: -; V: TRBV12-3/TRBV12-4; DNA: TGTGCCAGCAGTACAGGGAGCAATCAGCCCCAGCATTTT; CDR3: CASSTGSNQPQHF
J: TRBJ2-1; size: -; D: -; V: TRBV7-4; DNA: TGTGCCAGCAGCCCCCGCCCCAGGTGGCATGAGCAGTTCTTC; CDR3: CASSPRPRWHEQFF
J: TRBJ2-1; size: few; D: -; V: TRBV5-1; DNA: TGCGCCAGCAGCCCCGATGGGACACTTTACAATGAGCAGTTCTTC; CDR3: CASSPDGTLYNEQFF
J: TRBJ2-3; size: -; D: TRBD2; V: TRBV5-1; DNA: TGCGCCAGCAGCTTGGGTCTAGCGGGAGATGTAGATACGCAGTATTTT; CDR3: CASSLGLAGDVDTQYF
J: TRBJ2-6; size: -; D: -; V: TRBV2; DNA: TGTGCCAGCAGCGAAAGGAGGGGGGGACAACTTCTTCACTCTGGGGCCAACGTCCTGACTTTC; CDR3: CASSERRGGQLLHSGANVLTF
J: TRBJ2-7; size: -; D: -; V: TRBV4-1; DNA: TGCGCCAGCAGCCAACCTCAGTCGGGGGAGTACGAGCAGTACTTC; CDR3: CASSQPQSGEYEQYF
J: TRBJ2-3; size: once; D: TRBD2; V: TRBV6-2/TRBV6-3; DNA: TGTGCCAGCAGTTTTCCGGGACTAGCGGGAGAGGAAGCTAGCACAGATACGCAGTATTTT; CDR3: CASSFPGLAGEEASTDTQYF
J: TRBJ2-4; size: -; D: -; V: TRBV2; DNA: TGTGCCAGCAGTGAAGCGGGACCTCGAGGGATTCAGTACTTC; CDR3: CASSEAGPRGIQYF
J: TRBJ2-3; size: -; D: -; V: TRBV6-2/TRBV6-3; DNA: TGTGCCAGCAGTTACAACAGGGTGGGAGCTACAGATACGCAGTATTTT; CDR3: CASSYNRVGATDTQYF
J: TRBJ2-1; size: many; D: -; V: TRBV9; DNA: TGTGCCAGCAGCGAGTTTAATGAGCAGTTCTTC; CDR3: CASSEFNEQFF
J: TRBJ2-5; size: -; D: TRBD2; V: TRBV7-8; DNA: TGTGCCAGCAGCCCCCAGGGCGGGAGCGGGAGAGAGACCCAGTACTTC; CDR3: CASSPQGGSGRETQYF
J: TRBJ2-1; size: -; D: -; V: TRBV4-1; DNA: TGCGCCAGCAGCCAAGGGGGACGAGGGGTGTTCAATGAGCAGTTCTTC; CDR3: CASSQGGRGVFNEQFF
J: TRBJ2-1; size: many; D: -; V: TRBV7-3; DNA: TGTGCCAGCAGCTTAAATCCACTAGGGTCTGAGCAGTTCTTC; CDR3: CASSLNPLGSEQFF
J: TRBJ2-5; size: -; D: TRBD2; V: TRBV6-2/TRBV6-3; DNA: TGTGCCAGCAGCCACGACATTGGGAGGGGGACCCAGTACTTC; CDR3: CASSHDIGRGTQYF
J: TRBJ2-3; size: -; D: TRBD2; V: TRBV20-1; DNA: TGCAGTGCTGTAGCGGGAGGTAATAAAGATACGCAGTATTTT; CDR3: CSAVAGGNKDTQYF
J: TRBJ1-5; size: once; D: -; V: TRBV10-3; DNA: TGTGCCATCAGTGAGTCGAGAGGAATGCAGCCCCAGCATTTT; CDR3: CAISESRGMQPQHF
J: TRBJ1-6; size: -; D: TRBD1; V: TRBV4-2; DNA: TGTGCCAGCAGCCAAGATTTGGGGACAGGGGGCCTCTCCTATAATTCACCCCTCCACTTT; CDR3: CASSQDLGTGGLSYNSPLHF
J: TRBJ2-7; size: few; D: TRBD1; V: TRBV2; DNA: TGTGCCAACAAACAGGGGGCCTACGAGCAGTACTTC; CDR3: CANKQGAYEQYF
J: TRBJ1-2; size: -; D: TRBD1; V: TRBV6-5; DNA: TGTGCCAGCAGTTTGCAGACCGGGACAGGGTACTACGGCTACACCTTC; CDR3: CASSLQTGTGYYGYTF
J: TRBJ2-5; size: -; D: TRBD1; V: TRBV11-2; DNA: TGTGCCAGCAGCCCGATAGGGGGCTATTGGGAGACCCAGTACTTC; CDR3: CASSPIGGYWETQYF
J: TRBJ2-3; size: -; D: -; V: TRBV10-3; DNA: TGTGCCACCGTCTCGCGGGACACAGATACGCAGTATTTT; CDR3: CATVSRDTDTQYF
J: TRBJ2-5; size: -; D: TRBD2; V: TRBV5-5; DNA: TGTGCCAGCAGCCTGTTGTTAGCGGGGACTAGAGAGCAGTACTTC; CDR3: CASSLLLAGTREQYF
J: TRBJ1-2; size: -; D: -; V: TRBV28; DNA: TGTGCCAGCAGTTTATATCATACGACGAACTACGGCTACACCTTC; CDR3: CASSLYHTTNYGYTF
J: TRBJ2-1; size: few; D: TRBD2; V: TRBV29-1; DNA: TGCAGCGCCATTCCCGGGACTAGCGGGAGGGTCTGGGGTGAGCAGTTCTTC; CDR3: CSAIPGTSGRVWGEQFF
J: TRBJ2-2; size: -; D: -; V: TRBV20-1; DNA: TGCAGTGCTAGAGTGGCGCGGTTAGGGAACACCGGGGAGCTGTTTTTT; CDR3: CSARVARLGNTGELFF
J: TRBJ2-5; size: few; D: -; V: TRBV2; DNA: TGTGCCAGGCCGAATACGGGGAGAGGGTTGCAAGAGACCCAGTACTTC; CDR3: CARPNTGRGLQETQYF
J: TRBJ2-1; size: -; D: TRBD2; V: TRBV7-8; DNA: TGTGCCAGCACCATCCGGACTAGCGTATACAATGAGCAGTTCTTC; CDR3: CASTIRTSVYNEQFF
J: TRBJ2-7; size: -; D: -; V: TRBV6-2/TRBV6-3; DNA: TGTGCCAGCAGTTACCGGTCAGCCTACGAGCAGTACTTC; CDR3: CASSYRSAYEQYF
J: TRBJ2-3; size: -; D: TRBD2; V: TRBV7-3; DNA: TGTGCCAGCAGCTTAAGGTCGGGGGGGAGGGCCACAGATACGCAGTATTTT; CDR3: CASSLRSGGRATDTQYF
J: TRBJ2-5; size: few; D: TRBD2; V: TRBV28; DNA: TGTGCCAGCTCTGAGACCGGACTAGCGGGAGTGTCAGAGACCCAGTACTTC; CDR3: CASSETGLAGVSETQYF
J: TRBJ2-2; size: -; D: -; V: TRBV18; DNA: TGTGCCAGCTCACTCCGGGACATAGACACCGGGGAGCTGTTTTTT; CDR3: CASSLRDIDTGELFF
J: TRBJ1-3; size: -; D: -; V: TRBV5-5; DNA: TGTGCCAGCAGCTCCCGTCCGAGGGAAAACACCATATATTTT; CDR3: CASSSRPRENTIYF
J: TRBJ2-1; size: few; D: TRBD2; V: TRBV29-1; DNA: TGCAGCGTTGGGACTAGCGGCAATGAGCAGTTCTTC; CDR3: CSVGTSGNEQFF
J: TRBJ2-5; size: -; D: -; V: TRBV15; DNA: TGTGCTACCAGCGTCTTTCGGGGCGGCGAGGGTGAGCAGTACTTC; CDR3: CATSVFRGGEGEQYF
J: TRBJ2-1; size: few; D: -; V: TRBV11-2; DNA: TGTGCCAGCAGCTTACTAGCTTCGTCAAGCAATGAGCAGTTCTTC; CDR3: CASSLLASSSNEQFF
J: TRBJ1-2; size: -; D: -; V: TRBV7-2; DNA: TGTGCCAGCAGCTTAGAATGGAGGGGCGGGAGCTATGGCTACACCTTC; CDR3: CASSLEWRGGSYGYTF
J: TRBJ2-3; size: -; D: -; V: TRBV4-1; DNA: TGCGCCAGCAGCCAAGAGAGGGCTACTTCGGGAGATACGCAGTATTTT; CDR3: CASSQERATSGDTQYF
J: TRBJ2-3; size: many; D: -; V: TRBV7-2; DNA: TGTGCCAGCAGCTTAGTAGCAGACACTAGCACAGATACGCAGTATTTT; CDR3: CASSLVADTSTDTQYF
J: TRBJ2-7; size: -; D: -; V: TRBV10-3; DNA: TGTGCCATCAGTGAGGATCGGGATTCCTACGAGCAGTACTTC; CDR3: CAISEDRDSYEQYF
J: TRBJ2-7; size: -; D: -; V: TRBV20-1; DNA: TGCAGTGCTAGGACACAGACCTACGAGCAGTACTTC; CDR3: CSARTQTYEQYF
J: TRBJ2-6; size: many; D: -; V: TRBV10-2; DNA: TGCGCCAGCAGTGTCTCCGCCGACGTCCTGACTTTC; CDR3: CASSVSADVLTF
J: TRBJ2-1; size: -; D: -; V: TRBV24-1; DNA: TGTGCCACCAGTGGTGCCCTCGGGACACAGTACAATGAGCAGTTCTTC; CDR3: CATSGALGTQYNEQFF
J: TRBJ2-7; size: few; D: -; V: TRBV13; DNA: TGTGCCAGCAGCTTAGGCTATCGGGGTTACGAGCAGTACTTC; CDR3: CASSLGYRGYEQYF
J: TRBJ2-7; size: many; D: -; V: TRBV10-3; DNA: TGTGCCATCAGTGAGTACGTGGGAGAGCAGTACTTC; CDR3: CAISEYVGEQYF